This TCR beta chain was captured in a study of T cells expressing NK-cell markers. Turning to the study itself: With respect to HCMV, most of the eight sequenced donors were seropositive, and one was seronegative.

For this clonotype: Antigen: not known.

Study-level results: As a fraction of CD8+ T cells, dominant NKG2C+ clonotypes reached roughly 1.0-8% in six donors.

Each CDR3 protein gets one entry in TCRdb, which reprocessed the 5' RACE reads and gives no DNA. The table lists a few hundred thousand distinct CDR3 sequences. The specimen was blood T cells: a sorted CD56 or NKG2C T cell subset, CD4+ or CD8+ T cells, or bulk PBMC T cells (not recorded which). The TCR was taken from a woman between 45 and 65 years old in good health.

The CDR3 here is CASMAGAGEQYF. The chain is built from TRBV5-1 and TRBJ2-7; absent DNA, TCRdb's TRBD1 call cannot be checked. This CDR3 contains 12 residues. Germline V CDR1 and CDR2: SGHRS, YFSETQ.